The 21 T cell receptor beta chains below were found in one sample sequenced in a study of shared clonotypes between healthy human individuals. Assay: immunoSEQ multiplex PCR; the TCRdb copy retains only in-frame clones and omits some. In the table there are more than 550,000 clones, over 60% of which are singletons. Sequenced sample: memory CD4+ T cells sorted from blood. Regarding subset: CD45RA-negative fraction. These receptors came from a woman in her twenties or thirties in good health.

In its sample, this clone was seen once. V and J are TRBV27 and TRBJ1-2; D is ambiguous. This CDR3 comprises 13 residues. Germline loops: CDR1 MNHEY, CDR2 SMNVEV (reference sequence). V was trimmed by 3 bases and J by 2 bases, leaving 7 bases between them. In DNA, the CDR3 is TGTGCCAGCAGTTTTCGGGAGAACTATGGCTACACCTTC. This encodes CASSFRENYGYTF.

This rearrangement joins TRBV30 to TRBJ1-2, with D uncertain. Germline CDR1 GTSNPN, CDR2 SVGIG (reference sequence). The CDR3 has 13 amino acids. Trimming left V 3 bases short and J 8 bases short, with 16 bases between. For the CDR3, the DNA is TGTGCCTGGAGGGCCGGAATAATGAAGGGCTACACCTTC. Encoded protein: CAWRAGIMKGYTF.

This chain joins TRBV7-2 and TRBJ2-7, with D perhaps matching TRBD2 (5 bases). Germline CDR1 SGHTA, CDR2 FQGNSA. V was cut by 1 base and J by 7 bases, with 17 bases left in between. The CDR3 consists of 15 residues. The CDR3 sequence is CASSLVARLRGEQYF. CDR3 bases: TGTGCCAGCAGCTTAGTGGCCCGCCTACGGGGTGAGCAGTACTTC.

This chain uses TRBV30 with TRBJ2-7; D remains ambiguous. Per germline, CDR1 GTSNPN and CDR2 SVGIG (reference sequence). Between the trimmed V and J ends, which lost 2 bases and 3 bases, there was a span of 11 bases. This CDR3 is built from 13 residues. Here the CDR3 DNA reads TGTGCCTGGAGTCCAAGCCCAAACTACGAGCAGTACTTC. As protein: CAWSPSPNYEQYF. The variable domain in full, with the rest retrieved from reference TRBV30 and TRBJ2-7, is SQTIHQWPATLVQPVGSPLSLECTVEGTSNPNLYWYRQAAGRGLQLLFYSVGIGQISSEVPQNLSASRPQDRQFILSSKKLLLSDSGFYLCAWSPSPNYEQYFGPGTRLTVT.

The genes are TRBV6-1 and TRBJ2-7; D is uncertain. V gave up 7 bases and J gave up 4 bases, with 11 bases separating them. CDR3 length: 12 residues. Per germline, CDR1 MNHNS and CDR2 SASEGT. In DNA, the CDR3 is TGTGCCAGCATGGACGGTCAGTACGAGCAGTACTTC. As protein: CASMDGQYEQYF.

This clone appeared many times. V is TRBV6-5 and J is TRBJ1-2; D is possibly TRBD1 (5 bases). Trimming left V 6 bases short and J 3 bases short, with 11 bases between. The CDR3 contains 13 residues. Germline V gene lookup returns CDR1 MNHEY and CDR2 SVGAGI. The CDR3 spells CASSQTTDYGYTF. The CDR3 DNA reads TGTGCCAGCAGCCAGACGACAGACTATGGCTACACCTTC.

The chain has TRBV2 and TRBJ1-2; tentatively, D is TRBD1 (6 bases). Trimming stripped 5 bases from V and 3 bases from J, with 16 bases between. Germline V gives CDR1 SNHLY, CDR2 FYNNEI. The CDR3 is made up of 15 amino acids. CDR3 in amino acids: CASSRTAYGDYGYTF. The CDR3, as DNA: TGTGCCAGCAGTAGGACAGCCTACGGGGACTATGGCTACACCTTC.

Remarks on this clone: The same CDR3 arises from other DNA sequences in this sample as well. This chain connects TRBV7-9 to TRBJ2-7; 12 nucleotides line up with TRBD2. From germline, CDR1 is SEHNR and CDR2 FQNEAQ (reference sequence). The CDR3 runs 15 residues. V gave up 4 bases and J gave up 3 bases; unmatched junction bases: 4. The CDR3 sequence is CASSSGLAGRYEQYF. The CDR3 bases are TGTGCCAGCAGCTCAGGACTAGCGGGGCGCTACGAGCAGTACTTC.

The sample holds many counts of this clone. The chain is built from TRBV28 and TRBJ2-3; maybe TRBD2 (5 bases). The length of the CDR3 is 13 residues. The germline CDR1 and CDR2 sequences are MDHEN and SYDVKM. V lost 3 bases and J lost 3, with 7 bases in between. CDR3 coding DNA: TGTGCCAGCAGTTTGGAGCGGACAGATACGCAGTATTTT. This translates into CASSLERTDTQYF.

V and J are TRBV7-8 and TRBJ1-3; 7 nucleotides match TRBD1. Losses at the gene ends were 4 bases for V and 8 bases for J; bases not matched to a gene: 14. The CDR3 runs to 16 residues. CDR1 is SGHVS, CDR2 FQNEAQ, per germline. This CDR3 reads CASSSTVRGVDDTIYF. The CDR3 DNA follows: TGTGCCAGCAGCTCGACCGTCAGGGGGGTTGACGACACCATATATTTT.

This clone was seen just once. This chain joins TRBV11-2 and TRBJ2-7; D is undetermined. V was clipped by 1 base and J by 0 bases, with 7 bases between them. The CDR3 extends over 14 amino acids. Germline loops: CDR1 SGHAT, CDR2 FQNNGV. CDR3 nucleotides: TGTGCCAGCAGCTTAGGCCAGATCTCCTACGAGCAGTACTTC. It is translated as CASSLGQISYEQYF.

The chain employs TRBV7-2 and TRBJ2-3; a weak D match, TRBD2 (7 bases). Trimming took off 1 base at V and 0 bases at J, with 20 bases between the two ends. From germline, CDR1 is SGHTA and CDR2 FQGNSA. The CDR3 totals 19 residues. CDR3 DNA: TGTGCCAGCAGCTTAGTAGGGACGTACAGGGAGGGCAGCACAGATACGCAGTATTTT. This translates into CASSLVGTYREGSTDTQYF.

As to this clone: The sample has other DNA sequences that encode this CDR3 too. V usage is TRBV14 and J usage is TRBJ2-7; 13 nucleotides align to TRBD2. Looked up from germline, CDR1 is SGHDN and CDR2 is FVKESK. V gave up 2 bases and J gave up 3 bases; unmatched junction bases: 1. CDR3 size: 15 residues. CDR3 sequence reads: CASSQRTSGSYEQYF. CDR3 nucleotides: TGTGCCAGCAGCCAAAGGACTAGCGGGAGCTACGAGCAGTACTTC.

In its sample, this clone ranks as medium-sized. Other DNA sequences from this sample encode an identical CDR3 as well. The CDR3: CASSRTGEAEAFF. CDR3 sequence (DNA): TGCGCCAGCTCTCGGACAGGGGAAGCTGAAGCTTTCTTT. The rearrangement links TRBV5-1 to TRBJ1-1, with 9 positions matching TRBD1. The CDR3 runs 13 residues. V lost 7 bases and J lost 6; bases outside the gene matches: 7. Looked up from germline, CDR1 is SGHRS and CDR2 is YFSETQ.

The chain couples TRBV14 to TRBJ2-1; possibly TRBD1 for D (7 bases). Germline V gives CDR1 SGHDN, CDR2 FVKESK. CDR3 length: 16 residues. Trimming left V 1 base short and J 2 bases short, with 12 bases between. The CDR3 region has the DNA TGTGCCAGCAGCCAAGGGCGGGACAGTGCCTACAATGAGCAGTTCTTC. This translates into CASSQGRDSAYNEQFF.

V is TRBV29-1 and J is TRBJ2-1; no reliable D call. CDR1 and CDR2 (germline): SQVTM, ANQGSEA. This CDR3 is 12 amino acids long. Trimming took 3 bases from V and 7 from J, leaving 10 bases between them. The CDR3 loop is CSVEPSGNEQFF. The CDR3 region has the DNA TGCAGCGTTGAGCCCTCGGGTAATGAGCAGTTCTTC.

The chain carries TRBV5-6 and TRBJ2-5; TRBD1 aligns across 10 bases. Trimming cost V 4 bases and J 2 bases; bases outside gene matches: 8. The V gene's germline CDR1 is SGHDT and CDR2 YYEEEE. This CDR3 has 16 amino acids. CDR3 sequence reads: CASSKDRGLQQETQYF. The CDR3 DNA reads as TGTGCCAGCAGCAAAGACAGGGGGCTCCAGCAAGAGACCCAGTACTTC.

The rearrangement links TRBV11-3 to TRBJ2-1; maybe TRBD2 (5 bases). Germline loops: CDR1 SGHNT, CDR2 YENEEA. Trimming pared 3 bases from V and 1 base from J, leaving 7 bases between. The CDR3 contains 14 residues. CDR3 loop: CASSLTGSYNEQFF. The CDR3 bases are TGTGCCAGCAGCTTGACGGGGTCCTACAATGAGCAGTTCTTC.

The V gene is TRBV19, the J gene TRBJ2-7, with a tentative D call TRBD1 (6 bases). The CDR3 sequence is 14 residues long. Trimming shortened V by 5 bases and J by 4 bases, and 15 bases separated the two germline ends. CDR1 is LNHDA and CDR2 is SQIVND in the germline V gene (reference sequence). CDR3 in amino acids: CASSLSGQRYEQYF. CDR3 nucleotides: TGTGCCAGTAGTCTATCCGGACAGAGATACGAGCAGTACTTC. Complete variable domain (other parts from reference TRBV19 and TRBJ2-7): DGGITQSPKYLFRKEGQNVTLSCEQNLNHDAMYWYRQDPGQGLRLIYYSQIVNDFQKGDIAEGYSVSREKKESFPLTVTSAQKNPTAFYLCASSLSGQRYEQYFGPGTRLTVT.

This sequence joins TRBV6-6 and TRBJ1-5; 7 bases are shared with TRBD1. The CDR3 spans 15 residues. V trimming: 4 bases; J trimming: 9 bases; junction bases outside the gene matches: 12. Per germline, CDR1 MNHNY and CDR2 SVGAGI (reference sequence). This CDR3 reads CASSWGTDPWRPQHF. CDR3 nucleotide sequence: TGTGCCAGCAGTTGGGGGACAGACCCTTGGCGGCCCCAGCATTTT.

The gene calls are TRBV5-4 and TRBJ1-4, with TRBD1 matching 10 bases. Germline CDR1 SGHNT, CDR2 YYREEE (reference sequence). J was trimmed by 8 bases and V by 4 bases; bases with no gene match: 8. The CDR3 has 15 residues. The CDR3 region is CASSTDRGPEEKLFF. CDR3 bases: TGTGCCAGCAGCACCGACAGGGGGCCTGAGGAAAAACTGTTTTTT.